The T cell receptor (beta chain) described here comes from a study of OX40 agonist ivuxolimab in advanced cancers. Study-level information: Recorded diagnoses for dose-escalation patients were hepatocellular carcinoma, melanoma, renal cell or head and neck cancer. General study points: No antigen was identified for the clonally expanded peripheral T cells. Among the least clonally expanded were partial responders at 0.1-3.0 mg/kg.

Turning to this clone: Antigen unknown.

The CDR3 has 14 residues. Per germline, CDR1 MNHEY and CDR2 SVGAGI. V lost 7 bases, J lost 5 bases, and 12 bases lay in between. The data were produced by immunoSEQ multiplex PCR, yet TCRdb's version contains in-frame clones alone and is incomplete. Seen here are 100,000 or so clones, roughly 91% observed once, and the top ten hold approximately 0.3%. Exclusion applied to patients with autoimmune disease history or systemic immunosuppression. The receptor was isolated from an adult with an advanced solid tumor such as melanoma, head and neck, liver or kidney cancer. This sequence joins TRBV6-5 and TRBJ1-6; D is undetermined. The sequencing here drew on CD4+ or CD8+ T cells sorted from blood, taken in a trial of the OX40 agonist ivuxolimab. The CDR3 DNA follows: TGTGCCAGCAATATAGCGGGGAATAATTCACCCCTCCACTTT. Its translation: CASNIAGNNSPLHF.